This T cell receptor beta chain came from a study of shared clonotypes between healthy human individuals (dated by TCRdb to between 2020 and 2021). For the wider study: A couple of women and three men aged 18 to 49 years were included in the cohort. Per donor, three plates each were used for CD4 naive and CD4 memory, two for CD8 naive, and one for CD8 memory. To estimate repertoire size and how much clonotypes are shared between individuals, the study performed deep sequencing of blood TCR repertoires from a handful of healthy adults. To increase sequencing depth and limit assay-specific biases, different laboratories used diverse techniques to prepare libraries and sequence TCR repertoires. Each donor's leukapheresis produced roughly between roughly 0.85 and 9.5 billion PBMCs.

Study-wide findings and limitations: Incomplete sequencing was indicated by rarefaction of sorted-subset datasets, despite the large sequencing depth. Larger estimated clonotype richness was generally found for naive subsets than for memory subsets. Sampling was limited to blood, and TCR repertoires in tissue likely differ from TCR repertoires in blood. Because the study included a small number of donors, the genetic and exposure-history diversity represented was limited. Compared with non-shared clonotypes, clonotypes shared by all four sorted-subset donors had higher generation probabilities. Approximately 4.8% of naive CD4, approximately 3.7% of naive CD8, approximately 2% of memory CD4, and 0.35% to 0.4% of memory CD8 clonotypes were shared across a few donors. Pairwise subsampling indicated that sequencing depth was expected to affect the degree of clonotype sharing among donors.

The donors were healthy, HIV-negative adults who had no recently reported acute infections or vaccinations. Only Caucasian adults living in Nashville, Tennessee, USA were represented among the donors. Magnetic negative selection was used to enrich CD4+ T cells, after which naive cells were positively selected on CD45RA and the negative fraction became the memory subset. Blood was collected by leukapheresis, and PBMCs were isolated by Ficoll-Histopaque density gradient centrifugation and then cryopreserved in liquid nitrogen vapor phase. Purity and quantity of every magnetically sorted T cell population were checked by analytical flow cytometry. Genomic DNA was isolated from every sorted fraction and measured by UV absorbance on a Nanodrop 2000c. V is shortened by 5 bases, J by 0 bases, and the region joining them spans 5 bases. Via the germline V gene, CDR1 is SGHVS and CDR2 FQNEAQ. The CDR3 holds 14 amino acids from the cysteine to the phenylalanine. CDR3 DNA only is kept here, 42 bases in frame from base 1.

Using the deep immunoSEQ assay, multiplex PCR amplified TCR CDR3 regions from genomic DNA. Extracted genomic DNA from each cell subset was spread evenly across all wells of several immunoSEQ 96-well plates, with each plate serving as a replicate. Each replicate PCR for sorted subsets received around 0.2 ug genomic DNA, equal to tens of thousands of T cell genomes. Purified libraries were quantified with a Qubit 3.0 fluorometer, sized on a Bioanalyzer 2100, and re-quantified with the KAPA Library Quantification kit. Every immunoSEQ 96-well plate was sequenced on a separate single-read 150-cycle Illumina NextSeq 550 flow cell. Concerning the study's data processing: Because the immunoSEQ output held only junctional sequences and lacked quality scores, the filtering could not match the filtering applied to full-length reads. To assign V/J genes and CDR3, sequences were annotated against IMGT germline references using PyIR, a Python wrapper for IgBLAST v1.9. Reads with weak V/J assignments (E-value above 1e-6), missing CDR3, stop codons, out-of-frame junctions, or ambiguous translated residues were removed. A V3J clonotype was defined by an identical inferred V gene, J gene, and CDR3 amino acid sequence. To compute the percentage overlap between repertoires, the number of shared unique clonotypes was divided by the size of the smaller repertoire. Richness of each repertoire was evaluated using RTK rarefaction, the Chao1 estimator, and Recon v2.1 estimates of unobserved clonotypes. Generation probabilities for all TCRbeta clonotypes obtained by the gDNA method from a few donors were computed using OLGA. TCRdb re-hosts the immuneACCESS table, in-frame sequences only. Its copies lack some clones; in the studies checked, an unresolved V gene accounts for under half of them, and the cause for the rest is not known. Clonal size and the V and J genes are those of that table, whereas D and trimming came from the DNA. The sample includes about 1 million clones, with about 76% observed a single time. Less than 1.5% of the sample lies in the top ten.

A word on this clone: Its binding antigen is unknown. No much larger clone exists at a distance of one base, and base qualities are not known.

The chain is encoded by TRBV7-8 joined to TRBJ1-6; TRBD1 is a possible D gene, resting on 5 matching bases. Sequenced input: memory CD4+ T cells sorted from blood. The cell subset or site tag for this specimen amounts to: CD45RA-negative fraction. The receptor was derived from a man in his late teens or twenties in good health. The sequenced DNA: TGTGCCAGCAGCGGGGGCTCCTATAATTCACCCCTCCACTTT. Its protein product is CASSGGSYNSPLHF.